Listed here are 24 T cell receptor beta chains from one sample, sequenced in a study of post-analysis software for immune sequencing data. Points from the study as a whole: Controls had lower frequencies than patients of roughly five TRBV segments, which included TRBV5-6, TRBV5-1 and TRBV20-1.

Unique molecular identifiers tagged the TCR beta cDNA libraries. Via MiXCR, TCRdb re-called the PCR reads, giving one row per CDR3 protein. The data show 750,000 to 950,000 distinct CDR3 sequences, with around 46% seen just once and just under 5% held by the top ten. No cognate antigen is known for these TCRs. The sample comprised blood. These receptors were collected from a girl aged 10 to 17 with multiple sclerosis.

This clonotype occurred a few times. The rearrangement uses TRBV20-1 and TRBJ2-7, with 7 bases aligning to TRBD2. From germline, CDR1 is DFQATT and CDR2 SNEGSKA (reference sequence). The CDR3 has 15 amino acids. With 3 bases clipped from V and 2 bases from J, the junction kept 10 bases outside the gene matches. The CDR3 loop reads CSASAPSGSTYEQYF. DNA for the CDR3: TGCAGTGCTAGCGCCCCTAGCGGCTCCACCTACGAGCAGTACTTC.

This chain connects TRBV29-1 to TRBJ1-5; D remains unclear. The V gene's germline CDR1 is SQVTM and CDR2 ANQGSEA. V gave up 3 bases and J gave up 0 bases, with 6 bases separating them. CDR3 size: 13 residues. CDR3 in amino acids: CSVETGSNQPQHF. The CDR3 region has the DNA TGCAGCGTTGAGACTGGTAGCAATCAGCCCCAGCATTTT.

This clonotype was counted a few times. The chain has TRBV6-1 and TRBJ1-2; 9 positions match TRBD1. CDR1 and CDR2 (germline): MNHNS, SASEGT. The length of the CDR3 is 14 residues. With V trimmed by 7 bases and J by 2 bases, 5 bases remained unmatched. CDR3 sequence reads: CASKRQGGNYGYTF. The DNA for the CDR3 is TGTGCCAGCAAACGACAGGGGGGCAACTATGGCTACACCTTC.

This clonotype has just a few counts. This chain links TRBV11-1 with TRBJ1-4; D might be TRBD1 (5 bases). Trimming left V 5 bases short and J 15 bases short, with 13 bases between. The V gene's germline CDR1 is SGHAT and CDR2 FQDESV (reference sequence). This CDR3 has 11 residues. The CDR3 reads CASSNDGTMFF. CDR3 in DNA: TGTGCCAGCAGCAACGATGGGACCATGTTTTTT. Together with reference TRBV11-1 and TRBJ1-4, the CDR3 gives the full variable domain: EAEVAQSPRYKITEKSQAVAFWCDPISGHATLYWYRQILGQGPELLVQFQDESVVDDSQLPKDRFSAERLKGVDSTLKIQPAELGDSAMYLCASSNDGTMFFGSGTQLSVL.

This clonotype was observed a few times. The V and J genes are TRBV7-9 and TRBJ2-5, with TRBD2 matching 8 bases. The J segment lost 5 bases and the V segment lost 4 bases, leaving 6 bases of the junction unmatched. Germline V gene sequence: CDR1 SEHNR, CDR2 FQNEAQ (reference sequence). The CDR3 runs 14 residues. CDR3 protein: CASSSRAGAETQYF. DNA for the CDR3: TGTGCCAGCAGCTCTAGAGCGGGAGCGGAGACCCAGTACTTC. Full variable domain (rest looked up from reference TRBV7-9 and TRBJ2-5): DTGVSQNPRHKITKRGQNVTFRCDPISEHNRLYWYRQTLGQGPEFLTYFQNEAQLEKSRLLSDRFSAERPKGSFSTLEIQRTEQGDSAMYLCASSSRAGAETQYFGPGTRLLVL.

This clonotype is a singleton in its sample. V usage is TRBV12-3 or TRBV12-4 and J usage is TRBJ2-7; D gene ambiguous. CDR3 length: 14 residues. Trimming cost V 2 bases and J 0 bases, with 8 bases left between them. The CDR3 protein is CASSLYINSYEQYF. CDR3 nucleotides: TGTGCCAGCAGTTTATACATAAACTCCTACGAGCAGTACTTC.

This chain links TRBV9 with TRBJ2-3, with 10 bases matching TRBD2. Germline V gene lookup returns CDR1 SGDLS and CDR2 YYNGEE. Germline trimming cut 1 base from V and 6 bases from J; bases unmatched to any gene: 8. The CDR3 consists of 16 residues. In nucleotides, the CDR3 is TGTGCCAGCAGCGTAACGAGCGGGGGGGCAAGGGATACGCAGTATTTT. Translation: CASSVTSGGARDTQYF.

The rearrangement links TRBV7-2 to TRBJ2-7; 11 bases map to TRBD2. This CDR3 has 16 amino acids. Germline-derived CDR1 and CDR2 are SGHTA and FQGNSA. V lost 3 bases, J lost 2 bases, and 6 bases stayed unmatched. The CDR3 nucleotides are TGTGCCAGCAGCTTCCAACTAGCGGGGGCTCCCTACGAGCAGTACTTC. Translating gives CASSFQLAGAPYEQYF.

This chain uses TRBV28 with TRBJ1-2; 7 bases line up with TRBD1. The CDR3 length is 19 residues. Germline-derived CDR1 and CDR2 are MDHEN and SYDVKM. The V segment lost 5 bases and the J segment 6 bases; nucleotides outside the gene matches: 24. CDR3 bases: TGTGCCAGCAGTCTCCCGCCCCTTCGACAGGGATCTTTACTTGATGGCTACACCTTC. This encodes CASSLPPLRQGSLLDGYTF.

The rearrangement uses TRBV28 and TRBJ1-4, with 7 bases lining up with TRBD1. The CDR3 consists of 17 residues. CDR1 is MDHEN and CDR2 is SYDVKM in the germline V gene. Trimming took 5 bases from V and 4 from J; bases not matched to a gene: 13. The CDR3 DNA sequence: TGTGCCAGCAGTCTAGACTTGGGACAGCCTGGTAATGAAAAACTGTTTTTT. It translates to CASSLDLGQPGNEKLFF.

The rearrangement joins TRBV12-3 or TRBV12-4 to TRBJ2-1; no firm D call. The J call may not be correct, given that the DNA end is closer to TRBJ2-7. The CDR3 is 14 residues long. The chain's CDR3 is CASAYGGRTAEQYF. The DNA for the CDR3 is TGTGCCAGCGCCTACGGCGGCCGTACCGCTGAGCAGTACTTC.

The V call is TRBV11-2, the J call TRBJ2-1; 7 bases fit TRBD2. V gave up 5 bases and J gave up 1 base; unmatched junction bases: 8. The CDR3 is 16 residues long. CDR1 and CDR2 from the germline V gene are SGHAT and FQNNGV. The chain's CDR3 is CASSPRTRWSYNEQFF. CDR3 bases: TGTGCCAGCAGCCCCAGGACTAGATGGTCCTACAATGAGCAGTTCTTC.

The V and J genes are TRBV24-1 and TRBJ2-1, with D tentatively TRBD2 (5 bases). CDR1 and CDR2 from the germline V gene are KGHDR and SFDVKD. The CDR3 consists of 15 residues. The ends were cut back, 4 bases at V and 0 bases at J, with 9 bases in the middle. The CDR3 nucleotides read TGTGCCACCAGTGAGGGGAGTAACTCCTACAATGAGCAGTTCTTC. Its protein product is CATSEGSNSYNEQFF.

The V gene is TRBV7-8, the J gene TRBJ1-2; D is perhaps TRBD1 (6 bases). The V end lost 1 base, the J end lost 6 bases, and 12 bases lay between the germline ends. This CDR3 contains 14 residues. From germline, CDR1 is SGHVS and CDR2 FQNEAQ. In nucleotides, the CDR3 is TGTGCCAGCAGCTTAGAAGAGGGGGTCCATGGCTACACCTTC. Residues: CASSLEEGVHGYTF.

This chain connects TRBV12-3 or TRBV12-4 to TRBJ1-2; D is perhaps TRBD1 (6 bases). Trimming cost V 6 bases and J 8 bases, with 22 bases left between them. The CDR3 is 15 residues long. The CDR3 bases are TGTGCCAGCAGCCCCCTGGAGGGGGGTCATCGGGGCTACACCTTC. Translated, it gives CASSPLEGGHRGYTF.

V is TRBV5-1 and J is TRBJ2-3; D not certain. Trimming left V 4 bases short and J 0 bases short, with 9 bases between. The CDR3 runs 14 residues. The germline V gene has CDR1 SGHRS and CDR2 YFSETQ. CDR3 amino acids: CASSVGRSTDTQYF. CDR3 DNA sequence: TGCGCCAGCAGCGTGGGTAGAAGCACAGATACGCAGTATTTT.

This clonotype was counted at least ten times. The germline gene is not matched at one end of the junction; a read error may be the cause. The chain combines TRBV7-7 with TRBJ2-2; TRBD2 matches at 7 bases. The CDR3 has 15 residues. Germline V CDR1 and CDR2: SSHAT, FNYEAQ (reference sequence). The CDR3 DNA reads TGTGCTAGCAGCCCCGCCCGGGCGGGAGCCGGGGAGCTGTTTTTT. It specifies CASSPARAGAGELFF.

This chain links TRBV6-5 with TRBJ2-5; TRBD1 might be the D (5 bases). TRBJ2-7 matches the DNA end more closely, so the J call is doubtful. This CDR3 has 15 amino acids. CDR1 is MNHEY and CDR2 is SVGAGI in the germline V gene. CDR3 nucleotides: TGTGCCAGCAGTTACGGCCAGGGTCCCTTCTACGAGCAGTACTTC. Protein: CASSYGQGPFYEQYF.

The chain couples TRBV9 to TRBJ2-3; 8 bases are a match to TRBD1. V gave up 4 bases and J gave up 4 bases; unmatched junction bases: 11. CDR1 and CDR2 (germline): SGDLS, YYNGEE. This CDR3 spans 16 amino acids. The CDR3 region is CASSPRTGRRPDTQYF. CDR3 DNA: TGTGCCAGCAGCCCACGGACAGGGCGTCGTCCAGATACGCAGTATTTT.

The chain carries TRBV7-2 and TRBJ2-3; D ambiguous. Trimming shortened V by 6 bases and J by 0 bases, and 16 bases separated the two germline ends. Germline V CDR1 and CDR2: SGHTA, FQGNSA. The CDR3 has 16 amino acids. In DNA form, the CDR3 reads TGTGCCAGCAGATTTCGACCCGGTCCTAGCACAGATACGCAGTATTTT. As protein: CASRFRPGPSTDTQYF.

The chain couples TRBV20-1 to TRBJ2-7; D might be TRBD1 (5 bases). Between the trimmed V and J ends, which lost 3 bases and 0 bases, there was a span of 12 bases. This CDR3 region has 14 residues. Germline V gene lookup returns CDR1 DFQATT and CDR2 SNEGSKA (reference sequence). CDR3 nucleotides: TGCAGTGCTAGCGACAGCTTTTCCTCCTACGAGCAGTACTTC. Encoded protein: CSASDSFSSYEQYF.

The V and J genes are TRBV12-3 or TRBV12-4 and TRBJ2-4; 10 bases match TRBD2. The DNA end favors TRBJ2-7, so the J call may be wrong. There are 15 residues in the CDR3. CDR3 sequence: CASRGAGGPVDEQYF. The CDR3 bases are TGTGCCAGCAGGGGAGCGGGAGGGCCGGTAGACGAGCAGTACTTC.

This clonotype has at least ten counts. The rearrangement uses TRBV29-1 and TRBJ1-1; D gene uncertain. Deletions cut 7 bases from V and 1 base from J, with 7 bases between. This CDR3 region has 11 residues. Germline assignment: CDR1 SQVTM and CDR2 ANQGSEA. The CDR3 nucleotides are TGCAGCGCCAGATCGAACACTGAAGCTTTCTTT. Residues: CSARSNTEAFF.

This clonotype occurred a few times. As DNA, the CDR3 is TGTGCCAGCAGTTCCGTGGAGACAGGGAGGGGATACGAGCAGTACTTC. Its protein product is CASSSVETGRGYEQYF. The rearrangement uses TRBV28 and TRBJ2-4; either TRBD1 or TRBD2 may supply D (7 bases each). The DNA end is more similar to TRBJ2-7, so the J call may be wrong. Germline lookup yields CDR1 MDHEN and CDR2 SYDVKM. The CDR3 runs to 16 residues.